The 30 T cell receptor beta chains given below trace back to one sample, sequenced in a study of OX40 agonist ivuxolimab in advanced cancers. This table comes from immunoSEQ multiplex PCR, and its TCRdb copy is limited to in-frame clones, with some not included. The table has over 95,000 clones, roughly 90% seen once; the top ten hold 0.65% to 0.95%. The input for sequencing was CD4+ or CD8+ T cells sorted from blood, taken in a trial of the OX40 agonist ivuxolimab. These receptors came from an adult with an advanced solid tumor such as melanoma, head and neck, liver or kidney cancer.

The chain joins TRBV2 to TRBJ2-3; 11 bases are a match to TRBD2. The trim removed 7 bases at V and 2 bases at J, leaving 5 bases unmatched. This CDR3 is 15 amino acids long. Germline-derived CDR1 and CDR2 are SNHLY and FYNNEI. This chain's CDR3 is CASTSGGLFTDTQYF. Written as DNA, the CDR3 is TGTGCCAGCACTAGCGGGGGGTTGTTCACAGATACGCAGTATTTT. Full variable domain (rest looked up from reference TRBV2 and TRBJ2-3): EPEVTQTPSHQVTQMGQEVILRCVPISNHLYFYWYRQILGQKVEFLVSFYNNEISEKSEIFDDQFSVERPDGSNFTLKIRSTKLEDSAMYFCASTSGGLFTDTQYFGPGTRLTVL.

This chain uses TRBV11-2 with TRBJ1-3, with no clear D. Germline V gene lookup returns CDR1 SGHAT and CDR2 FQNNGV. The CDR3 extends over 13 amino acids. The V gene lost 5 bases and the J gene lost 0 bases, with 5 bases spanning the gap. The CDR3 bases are TGTGCCAGCAGCGCCGACTCTGGAAACACCATATATTTT. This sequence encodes CASSADSGNTIYF.

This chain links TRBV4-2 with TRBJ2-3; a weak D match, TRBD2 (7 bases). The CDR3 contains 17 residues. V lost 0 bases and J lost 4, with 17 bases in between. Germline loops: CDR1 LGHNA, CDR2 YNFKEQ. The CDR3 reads CASSQEGGAGLADTQYF. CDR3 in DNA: TGTGCCAGCAGCCAAGAAGGGGGGGCAGGGCTGGCAGATACGCAGTATTTT.

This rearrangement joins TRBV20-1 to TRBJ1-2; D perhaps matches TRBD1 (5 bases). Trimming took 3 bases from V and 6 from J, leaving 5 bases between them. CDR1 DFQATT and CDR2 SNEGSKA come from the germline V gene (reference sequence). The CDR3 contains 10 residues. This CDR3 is CSARGDGYTF. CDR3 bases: TGCAGTGCTAGGGGGGATGGCTACACCTTC.

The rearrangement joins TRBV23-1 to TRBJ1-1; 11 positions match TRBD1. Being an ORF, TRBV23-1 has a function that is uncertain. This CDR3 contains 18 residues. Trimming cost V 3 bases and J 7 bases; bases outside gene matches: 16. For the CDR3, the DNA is TGCGCCAGCAGTCAGGCACACCGGACAGGGGGCAGGACGTATGAAGCTTTCTTT. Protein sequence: CASSQAHRTGGRTYEAFF.

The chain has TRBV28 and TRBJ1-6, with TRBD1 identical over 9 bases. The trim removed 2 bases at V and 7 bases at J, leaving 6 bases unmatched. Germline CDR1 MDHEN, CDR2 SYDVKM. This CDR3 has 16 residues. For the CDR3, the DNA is TGTGCCAGCAGTTTAACGGGGACAGGGACGAATTCACCCCTCCACTTT. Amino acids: CASSLTGTGTNSPLHF.

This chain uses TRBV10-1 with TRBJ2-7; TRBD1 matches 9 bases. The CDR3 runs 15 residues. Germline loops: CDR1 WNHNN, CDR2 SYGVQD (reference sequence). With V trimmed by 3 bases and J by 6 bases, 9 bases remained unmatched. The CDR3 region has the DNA TGCGCCAGCAGTGACGGGACAGGGTCCCCGCTCGAGCAGTACTTC. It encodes CASSDGTGSPLEQYF.

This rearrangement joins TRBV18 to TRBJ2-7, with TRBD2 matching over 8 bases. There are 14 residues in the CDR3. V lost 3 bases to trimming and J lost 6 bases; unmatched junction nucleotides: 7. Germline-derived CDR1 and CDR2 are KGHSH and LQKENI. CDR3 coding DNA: TGTGCCAGCTCACCGGAGAGCGGGGGAGGCGAGCAGTACTTC. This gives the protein CASSPESGGGEQYF.

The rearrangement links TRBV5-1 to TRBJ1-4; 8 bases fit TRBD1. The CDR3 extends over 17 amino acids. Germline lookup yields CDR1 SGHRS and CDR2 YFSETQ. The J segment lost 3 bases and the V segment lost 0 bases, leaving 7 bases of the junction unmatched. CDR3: CASSLGGIRGPNEKLFF. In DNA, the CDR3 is TGCGCCAGCAGCTTGGGAGGCATCAGGGGGCCTAATGAAAAACTGTTTTTT.

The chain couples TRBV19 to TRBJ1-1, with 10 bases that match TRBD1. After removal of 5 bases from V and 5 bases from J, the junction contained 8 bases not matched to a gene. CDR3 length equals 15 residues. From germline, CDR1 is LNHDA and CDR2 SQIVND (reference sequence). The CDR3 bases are TGTGCCAGTAGTGCCCGGGACAGGGGCTGGACTGAAGCTTTCTTT. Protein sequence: CASSARDRGWTEAFF.

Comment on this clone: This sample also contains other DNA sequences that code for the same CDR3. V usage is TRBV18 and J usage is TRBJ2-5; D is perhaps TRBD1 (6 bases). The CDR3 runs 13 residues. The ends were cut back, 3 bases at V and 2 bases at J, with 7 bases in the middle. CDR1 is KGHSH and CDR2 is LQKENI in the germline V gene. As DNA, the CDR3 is TGTGCCAGCTCACCCGGACAGCAAGAGACCCAGTACTTC. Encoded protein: CASSPGQQETQYF.

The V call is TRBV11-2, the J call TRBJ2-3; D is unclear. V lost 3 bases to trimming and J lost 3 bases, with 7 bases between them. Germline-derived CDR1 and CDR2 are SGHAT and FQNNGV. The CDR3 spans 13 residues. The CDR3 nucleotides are TGTGCCAGCAGCTTCAGCCGGACAGATACGCAGTATTTT. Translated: CASSFSRTDTQYF.

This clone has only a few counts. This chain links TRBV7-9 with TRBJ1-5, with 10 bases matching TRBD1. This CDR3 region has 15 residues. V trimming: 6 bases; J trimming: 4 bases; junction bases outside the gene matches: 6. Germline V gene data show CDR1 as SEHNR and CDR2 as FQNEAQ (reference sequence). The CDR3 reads CASSFMGQGNQPQHF. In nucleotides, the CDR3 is TGTGCCAGCAGTTTTATGGGACAGGGGAATCAGCCCCAGCATTTT.

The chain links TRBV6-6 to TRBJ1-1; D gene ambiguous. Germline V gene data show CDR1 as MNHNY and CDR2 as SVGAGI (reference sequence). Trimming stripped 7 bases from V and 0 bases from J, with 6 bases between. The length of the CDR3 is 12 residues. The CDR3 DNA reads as TGTGCCAGCACCCCGGTGAACACTGAAGCTTTCTTT. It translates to CASTPVNTEAFF.

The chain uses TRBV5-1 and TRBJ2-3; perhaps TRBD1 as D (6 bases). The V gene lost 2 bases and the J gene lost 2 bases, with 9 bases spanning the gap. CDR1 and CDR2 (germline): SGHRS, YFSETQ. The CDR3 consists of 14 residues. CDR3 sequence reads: CASSFGQTTDTQYF. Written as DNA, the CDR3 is TGCGCCAGCAGCTTTGGACAGACCACAGATACGCAGTATTTT.

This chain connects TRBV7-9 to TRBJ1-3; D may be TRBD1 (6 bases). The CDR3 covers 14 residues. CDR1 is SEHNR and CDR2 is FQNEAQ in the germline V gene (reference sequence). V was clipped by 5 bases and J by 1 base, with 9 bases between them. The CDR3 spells CASSSDRSGNTIYF. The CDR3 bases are TGTGCCAGCAGCAGCGACAGGTCTGGAAACACCATATATTTT.

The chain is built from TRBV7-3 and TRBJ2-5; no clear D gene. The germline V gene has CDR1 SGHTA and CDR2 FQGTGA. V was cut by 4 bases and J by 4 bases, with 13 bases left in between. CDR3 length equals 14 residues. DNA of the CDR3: TGTGCCAGCAGCTCCGGACCAGGCCGAGAGACCCAGTACTTC. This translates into CASSSGPGRETQYF.

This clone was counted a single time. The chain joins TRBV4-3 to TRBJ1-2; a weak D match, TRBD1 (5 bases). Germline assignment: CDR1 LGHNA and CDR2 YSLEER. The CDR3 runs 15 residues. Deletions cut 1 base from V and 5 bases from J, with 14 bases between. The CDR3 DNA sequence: TGCGCCAGCAGCCAAGTCAGGGAGAGTAGTTATGGCTACACCTTC. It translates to CASSQVRESSYGYTF.

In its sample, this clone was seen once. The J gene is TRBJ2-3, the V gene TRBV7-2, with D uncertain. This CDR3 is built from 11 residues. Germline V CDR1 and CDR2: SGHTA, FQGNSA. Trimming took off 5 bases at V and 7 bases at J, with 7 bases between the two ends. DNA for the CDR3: TGTGCCAGCAGCCCTACGTATACGCAGTATTTT. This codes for CASSPTYTQYF.

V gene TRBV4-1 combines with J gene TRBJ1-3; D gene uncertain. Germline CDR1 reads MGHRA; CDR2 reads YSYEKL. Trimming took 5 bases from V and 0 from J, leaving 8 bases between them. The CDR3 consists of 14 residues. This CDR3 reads CASSALSSGNTIYF. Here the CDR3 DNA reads TGCGCCAGCAGCGCCCTCAGCTCTGGAAACACCATATATTTT.

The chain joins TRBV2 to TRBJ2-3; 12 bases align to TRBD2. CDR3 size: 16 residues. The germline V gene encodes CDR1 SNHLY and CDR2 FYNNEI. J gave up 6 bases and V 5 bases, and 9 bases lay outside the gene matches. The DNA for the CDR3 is TGTGCCAGCAGTCCAGGACTAGCGGGGCCTAAGGATACGCAGTATTTT. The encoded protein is CASSPGLAGPKDTQYF.

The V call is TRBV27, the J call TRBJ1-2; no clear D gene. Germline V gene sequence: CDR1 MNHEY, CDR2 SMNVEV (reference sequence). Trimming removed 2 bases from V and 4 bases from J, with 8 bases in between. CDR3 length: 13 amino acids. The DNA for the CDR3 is TGTGCCAGCAGTTTACGGGGTATCTATGGCTACACCTTC. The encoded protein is CASSLRGIYGYTF.

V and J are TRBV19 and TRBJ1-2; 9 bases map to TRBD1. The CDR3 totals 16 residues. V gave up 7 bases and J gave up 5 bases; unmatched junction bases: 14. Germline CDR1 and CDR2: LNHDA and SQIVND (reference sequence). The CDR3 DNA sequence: TGTGCCAGTACCCTGAAGGGGACAGGGCAGAGATATGGCTACACCTTC. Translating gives CASTLKGTGQRYGYTF.

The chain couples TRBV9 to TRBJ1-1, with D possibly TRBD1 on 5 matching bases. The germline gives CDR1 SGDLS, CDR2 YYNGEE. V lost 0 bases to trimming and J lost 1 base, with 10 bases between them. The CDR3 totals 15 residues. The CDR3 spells CASSVGPDRNTEAFF. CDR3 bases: TGTGCCAGCAGCGTAGGACCCGACAGGAACACTGAAGCTTTCTTT.

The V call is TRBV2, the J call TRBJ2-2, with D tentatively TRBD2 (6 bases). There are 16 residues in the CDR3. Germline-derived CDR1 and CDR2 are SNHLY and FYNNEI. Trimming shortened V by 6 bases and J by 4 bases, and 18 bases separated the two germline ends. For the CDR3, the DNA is TGTGCCAGCAGCGACTCGGTCCTCGGGGGCACCGGGGAGCTGTTTTTT. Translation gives CASSDSVLGGTGELFF.

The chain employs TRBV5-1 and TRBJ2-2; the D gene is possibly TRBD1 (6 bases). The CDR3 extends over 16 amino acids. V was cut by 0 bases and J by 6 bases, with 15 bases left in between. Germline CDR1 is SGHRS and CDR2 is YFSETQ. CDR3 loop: CASSLGQAVGAGELFF. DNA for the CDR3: TGCGCCAGCAGCTTGGGACAGGCGGTTGGGGCCGGGGAGCTGTTTTTT.

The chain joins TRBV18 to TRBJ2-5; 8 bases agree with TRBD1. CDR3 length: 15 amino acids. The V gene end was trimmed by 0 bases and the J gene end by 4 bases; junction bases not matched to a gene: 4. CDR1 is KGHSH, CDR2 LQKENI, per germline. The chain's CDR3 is CASSPPAGQGETQYF. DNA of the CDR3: TGTGCCAGCTCACCACCCGCCGGACAGGGAGAGACCCAGTACTTC.

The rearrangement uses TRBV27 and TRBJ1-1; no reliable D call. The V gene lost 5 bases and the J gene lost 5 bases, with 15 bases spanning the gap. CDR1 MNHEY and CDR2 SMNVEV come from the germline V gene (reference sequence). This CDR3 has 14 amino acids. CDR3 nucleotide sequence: TGTGCCAGCAGTCCGGACGGTTTTAGGACTGAAGCTTTCTTT. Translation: CASSPDGFRTEAFF.

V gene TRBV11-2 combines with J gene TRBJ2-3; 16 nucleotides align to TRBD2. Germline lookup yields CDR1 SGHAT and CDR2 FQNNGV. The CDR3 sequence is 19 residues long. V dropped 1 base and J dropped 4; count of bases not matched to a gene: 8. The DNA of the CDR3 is TGTGCCAGCAGCTTAGCGGGACTAGCGGGGGGGCGAGGGCCAGATACGCAGTATTTT. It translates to CASSLAGLAGGRGPDTQYF.

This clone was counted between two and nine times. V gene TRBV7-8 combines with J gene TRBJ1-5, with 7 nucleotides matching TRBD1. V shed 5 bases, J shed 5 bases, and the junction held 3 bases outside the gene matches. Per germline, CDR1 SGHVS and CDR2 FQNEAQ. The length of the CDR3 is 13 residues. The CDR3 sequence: CASSPDRDQPQHF. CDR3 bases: TGTGCCAGCAGCCCCGACAGGGATCAGCCCCAGCATTTT.